Listed here are 4 T cell receptor beta chains from one sample, sequenced in a study of blood T cells in healthy people across ages. Sample-barcoded 5' priming and a J-beta primer mix drove a second PCR of about 6 to 11 cycles. From the 5' RACE reads, TCRdb called clonotypes with MiXCR, one entry per CDR3 protein. This sample yields roughly 680,000 distinct CDR3 sequences, of which 45% to 60% are seen a single time; 13% belongs to the top ten. The specimen sequenced was blood. These TCRs come from a woman of 80 years or more in good health.

In its sample, this clonotype was seen many times. The V and J genes are TRBV4-1 and TRBJ1-2, with a tentative D call TRBD1 (6 bases). In germline, CDR1 is MGHRA, CDR2 YSYEKL. This CDR3 region has 17 residues. Deletions cut 3 bases from V and 2 bases from J, with 19 bases between. CDR3 amino acids: CASSQDPPAGANYGYTF. The CDR3 nucleotides read TGCGCCAGCAGCCAGGATCCCCCGGCAGGGGCGAACTATGGCTACACCTTC.

Ten or more counts support this clonotype. CDR3 sequence (DNA): TGCAGCGTCGCATTGGACCCGGGACTAGCGGGAGGTCGGGAGTATTTT. It codes for CSVALDPGLAGGREYF. The chain couples TRBV29-1 to TRBJ2-3; TRBD2 agrees at 15 bases. The CDR3 consists of 16 residues. CDR1 is SQVTM, CDR2 ANQGSEA, per germline. Germline trimming cut 6 bases from V and 13 bases from J; bases unmatched to any gene: 17.

The V call is TRBV20-1, the J call TRBJ2-3; D remains ambiguous. The germline V gene has CDR1 DFQATT and CDR2 SNEGSKA (reference sequence). This CDR3 region has 9 residues. Deletions cut 6 bases from V and 4 bases from J, with 2 bases between. For the CDR3, the DNA is TGCAGTGCGTCAGATACGCAGTATTTT. This encodes CSASDTQYF.

This rearrangement joins TRBV12-3 or TRBV12-4 to TRBJ2-1, with D possibly being TRBD2 (7 bases). The CDR3 spans 18 residues. The V end was cut by 7 bases, the J end by 9 bases, with 31 bases between. This CDR3 is CASTQVGRGLSPRVEQFF. The CDR3 DNA reads as TGTGCCAGCACCCAAGTCGGGCGGGGGCTGAGCCCTAGAGTTGAGCAGTTCTTC.